This TCR beta chain comes out of a study of CXCR3-negative and CXCR3-positive naive CD8 T cells. Regarding the study as a whole: Sequencing showed both naive subsets with comparably high diversity, and memory CD8+ cells much lower. CXCR3 expression partially decreased after cryopreservation; most assays used fresh PBMCs.

Remarks on this clonotype: The target antigen is unknown.

Every individual CD8+ T cell subset underwent sorting in triplicate at a few hundred thousand cells apiece. A CD45RO-CCR7+CD27+CD95- phenotype identified naive CD8+ T cells. The study made its TRB cDNA libraries by 5' RACE, adding UMI labels. TCRdb reanalyzed the 5' RACE reads and collapses them to one entry per CDR3 protein, without DNA. The sample has about 130,000 distinct CDR3 sequences, and its top ten clones hold 0.25% to 0.35%. CDR3 size: 14 residues. Germline-derived CDR1 and CDR2 are SGHNT and YYREEE (reference sequence). The TCR sequence derives from a human donor in good health. Some clones in this sample may be carry-over from other donors' samples. Sequences were obtained from naive CXCR3- CD8+ T cells from blood. Indicated subset: CD45RO-CCR7+CD27+CD95- naive CD8+ T cells lacking CXCR3 (TNR3-). This rearrangement joins TRBV5-4 to TRBJ2-5; as DNA is missing, the TRBD2 call by TCRdb cannot be tested. CDR3 residues: CASSSQLAKETQYF.